The rows below give T cell receptor beta chains drawn from one sample of a study of cytomegalovirus exposure and HLA in healthy donors. Profiled with immunoSEQ multiplex PCR; TCRdb holds only in-frame clones, not every one. Among 140,000 to 150,000 clones listed, around a tenth were seen once. The sequencing sample was made of PBMCs. The receptor source for this set is a man in his forties or fifties in good health and CMV-seronegative. Each CDR3 is given with its conserved first and last residue. Fields, in order: clone size, D gene, J gene, V gene, CDR3 protein, CDR3 DNA. A D gene is named only where the DNA matches it firmly. Not every row has a clone size; where given, it reads once, few, many or a size class.

>few|TRBD2|TRBJ2-3|TRBV9
CASSVGSGGRNTDTQYF
TGTGCCAGCAGCGTAGGGTCGGGGGGACGCAACACAGATACGCAGTATTTT
>-|TRBD1|TRBJ2-7|TRBV2
CASSVDRGNYEQYF
TGTGCCAGCAGCGTAGACAGGGGTAACTACGAGCAGTACTTC
>few|-|TRBJ1-5|TRBV21-1
CASSKVGGKISNQPQHF
TGTGCCAGCAGCAAAGTTGGAGGGAAGATAAGCAATCAGCCCCAGCATTTT
>-|TRBD2|TRBJ2-5|TRBV2
CASISPLAGAHKETQYF
TGTGCCAGCATCAGCCCTCTAGCGGGGGCCCATAAAGAGACCCAGTACTTC
>few|-|TRBJ2-5|TRBV20-1
CRGDLVETQYF
TGCAGGGGGGACTTAGTGGAGACCCAGTACTTC
>few|TRBD1|TRBJ2-1|TRBV30
CAWTRDRVQFF
TGTGCCTGGACCAGGGACAGGGTGCAGTTCTTC
>-|TRBD1|TRBJ2-7|TRBV7-8
CASSLQATGTGGAVGLYEQYF
TGTGCCAGCAGCCTACAAGCGACCGGGACAGGAGGGGCCGTAGGGCTTTACGAGCAGTACTTC
>few|-|TRBJ2-1|TRBV12-2
CASRLVPFPRDIIMDEQFF
TGTGCAAGTCGCTTAGTCCCATTTCCAAGGGACATTATCATGGATGAGCAGTTCTTC
>few|TRBD1|TRBJ2-7|TRBV2
CASIEDRGGQYF
TGTGCCAGCATTGAGGACAGGGGAGGGCAGTACTTC
>few|TRBD1|TRBJ2-3|TRBV29-1
CSVEDPGQGPDTQYF
TGCAGCGTTGAAGATCCGGGACAGGGTCCAGATACGCAGTATTTT
>-|-|TRBJ1-1|TRBV7-8
CASSHWGAEAFF
TGTGCCAGCAGCCACTGGGGGGCTGAAGCTTTCTTT